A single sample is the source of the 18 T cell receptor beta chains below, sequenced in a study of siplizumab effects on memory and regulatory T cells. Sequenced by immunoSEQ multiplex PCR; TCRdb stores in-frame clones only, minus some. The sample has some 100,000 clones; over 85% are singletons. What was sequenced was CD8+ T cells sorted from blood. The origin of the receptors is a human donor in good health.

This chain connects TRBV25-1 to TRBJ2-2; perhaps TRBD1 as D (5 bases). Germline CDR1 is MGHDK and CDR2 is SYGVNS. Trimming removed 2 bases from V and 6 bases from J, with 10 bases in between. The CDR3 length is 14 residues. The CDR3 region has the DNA TGTGCCAGCAGTGAAAGGGGTTGGCCCGGGGAGCTGTTTTTT. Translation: CASSERGWPGELFF.

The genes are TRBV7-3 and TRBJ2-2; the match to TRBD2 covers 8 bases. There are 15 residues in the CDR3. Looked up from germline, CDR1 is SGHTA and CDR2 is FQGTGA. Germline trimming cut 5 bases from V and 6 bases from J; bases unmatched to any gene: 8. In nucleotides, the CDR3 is TGTGCCAGCAGCGCCGTCACAGCGGGAGCCGGGGAGCTGTTTTTT. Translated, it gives CASSAVTAGAGELFF.

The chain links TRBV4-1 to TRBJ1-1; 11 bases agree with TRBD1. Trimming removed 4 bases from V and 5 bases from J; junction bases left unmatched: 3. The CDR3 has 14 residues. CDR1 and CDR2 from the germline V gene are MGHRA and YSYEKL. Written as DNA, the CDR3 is TGCGCCAGCAGCCCGGGACAGGGGGGTACTGAAGCTTTCTTT. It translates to CASSPGQGGTEAFF.

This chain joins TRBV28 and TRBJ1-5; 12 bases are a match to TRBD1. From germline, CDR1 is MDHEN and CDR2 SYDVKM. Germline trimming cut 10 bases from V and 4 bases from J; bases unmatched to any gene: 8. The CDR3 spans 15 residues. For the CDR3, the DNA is TGTGCCACCAGGGACAGGGGGCTGGGAAATCAGCCCCAGCATTTT. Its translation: CATRDRGLGNQPQHF.

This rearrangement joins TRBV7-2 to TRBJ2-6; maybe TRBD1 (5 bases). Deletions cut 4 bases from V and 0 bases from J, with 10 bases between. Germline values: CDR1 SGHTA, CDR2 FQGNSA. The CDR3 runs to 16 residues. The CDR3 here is CASSSSRVSGANVLTF. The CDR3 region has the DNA TGTGCCAGCAGCTCAAGCAGGGTCTCTGGGGCCAACGTCCTGACTTTC. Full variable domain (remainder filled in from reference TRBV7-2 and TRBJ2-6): GAGVSQSPSNKVTEKGKDVELRCDPISGHTALYWYRQSLGQGLEFLIYFQGNSAPDKSGLPSDRFSAERTGGSVSTLTIQRTQQEDSAVYLCASSSSRVSGANVLTFGAGSRLTVL.

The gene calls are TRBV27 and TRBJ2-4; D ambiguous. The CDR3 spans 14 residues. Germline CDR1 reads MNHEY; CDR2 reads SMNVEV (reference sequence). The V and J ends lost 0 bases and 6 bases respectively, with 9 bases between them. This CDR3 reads CASSLSGMGNIQYF. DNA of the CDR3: TGTGCCAGCAGTTTATCGGGGATGGGAAACATTCAGTACTTC.

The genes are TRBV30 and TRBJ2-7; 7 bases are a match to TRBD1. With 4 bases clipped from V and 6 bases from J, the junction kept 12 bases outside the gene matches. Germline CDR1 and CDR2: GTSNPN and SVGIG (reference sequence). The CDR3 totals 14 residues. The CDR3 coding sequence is TGTGCCTGGATGATCGACAGGGAATACAGCGAGCAGTACTTC. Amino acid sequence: CAWMIDREYSEQYF.

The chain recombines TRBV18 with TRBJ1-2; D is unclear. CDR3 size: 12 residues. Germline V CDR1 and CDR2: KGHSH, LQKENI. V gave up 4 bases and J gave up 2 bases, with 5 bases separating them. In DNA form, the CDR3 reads TGTGCCAGCTCACTAGACAACTATGGCTACACCTTC. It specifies CASSLDNYGYTF.

CDR3 coding DNA: TGCGCCAGCAGCCCCCCGGGGGGAGAGACCCAGTACTTC. Its protein is CASSPPGGETQYF. The chain couples TRBV5-1 to TRBJ2-5; 7 bases fit TRBD2. V lost 4 bases, J lost 4 bases, and 4 bases stayed unmatched. This CDR3 contains 13 residues. CDR1 and CDR2 (germline): SGHRS, YFSETQ.

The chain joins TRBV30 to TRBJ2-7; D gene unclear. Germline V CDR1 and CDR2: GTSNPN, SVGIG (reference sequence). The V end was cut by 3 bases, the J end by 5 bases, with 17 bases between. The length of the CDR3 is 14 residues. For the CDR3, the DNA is TGTGCCTGGAGCCTTATGGACCCTCGGAACGAGCAGTACTTC. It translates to CAWSLMDPRNEQYF.

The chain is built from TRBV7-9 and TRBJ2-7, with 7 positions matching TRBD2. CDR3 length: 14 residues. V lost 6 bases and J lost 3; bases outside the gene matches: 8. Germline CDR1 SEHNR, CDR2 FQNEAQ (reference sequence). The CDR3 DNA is TGTGCCAGCAGTTCACGACTAGCTTACTACGAGCAGTACTTC. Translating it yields CASSSRLAYYEQYF. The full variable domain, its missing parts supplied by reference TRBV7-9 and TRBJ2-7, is DTGVSQNPRHKITKRGQNVTFRCDPISEHNRLYWYRQTLGQGPEFLTYFQNEAQLEKSRLLSDRFSAERPKGSFSTLEIQRTEQGDSAMYLCASSSRLAYYEQYFGPGTRLTVT.

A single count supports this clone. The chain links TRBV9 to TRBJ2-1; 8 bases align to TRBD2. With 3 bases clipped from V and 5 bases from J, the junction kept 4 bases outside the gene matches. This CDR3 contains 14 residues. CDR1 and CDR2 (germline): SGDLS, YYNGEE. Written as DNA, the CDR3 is TGTGCCAGCAGCGCCCCAGCGGGGGACAATGAGCAGTTCTTC. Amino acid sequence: CASSAPAGDNEQFF.

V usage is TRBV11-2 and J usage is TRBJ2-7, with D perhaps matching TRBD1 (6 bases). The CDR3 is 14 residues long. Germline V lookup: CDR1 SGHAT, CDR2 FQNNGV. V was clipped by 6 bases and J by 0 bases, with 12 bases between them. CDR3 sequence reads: CASSLGTTSYEQYF. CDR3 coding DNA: TGTGCCAGCAGTTTGGGGACAACCTCCTACGAGCAGTACTTC.

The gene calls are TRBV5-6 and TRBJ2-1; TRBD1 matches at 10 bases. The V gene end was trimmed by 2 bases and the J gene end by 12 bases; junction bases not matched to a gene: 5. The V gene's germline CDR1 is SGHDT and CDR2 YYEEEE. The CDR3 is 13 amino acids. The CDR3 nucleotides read TGTGCCAGCAGCTTAGGACAGGGGGTCGTGCAGTTCTTC. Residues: CASSLGQGVVQFF. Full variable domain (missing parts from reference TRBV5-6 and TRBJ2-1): DAGVTQSPTHLIKTRGQQVTLRCSPKSGHDTVSWYQQALGQGPQFIFQYYEEEERQRGNFPDRFSGHQFPNYSSELNVNALLLGDSALYLCASSLGQGVVQFFGPGTRLTVL.

CDR3 bases: TGTGCCAGTAGTATGTCGTCCGGGGGCCGCTCCTACAATGAGCAGTTCTTC. This translates into CASSMSSGGRSYNEQFF. The rearrangement links TRBV19 to TRBJ2-1; D tentatively fits TRBD1 or TRBD2 (6 bases each). Germline CDR1 reads LNHDA; CDR2 reads SQIVND (reference sequence). Trimming cost V 3 bases and J 0 bases, with 15 bases left between them. This CDR3 is 17 amino acids long.

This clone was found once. CDR3 amino acids: CASSPDGTLTSEQYF. CDR3 coding DNA: TGTGCCAGCAGCCCCGACGGGACTCTTACGAGCGAGCAGTACTTC. The genes are TRBV11-3 and TRBJ2-7, with D possibly TRBD2 on 6 matching bases. Trimming pared 5 bases from V and 6 bases from J, leaving 20 bases between. Germline values: CDR1 SGHNT, CDR2 YENEEA. The CDR3 length is 15 residues.

This CDR3 reads CASSLGTGGTSTDTQYF. The CDR3 nucleotides read TGTGCCAGCAGCTTGGGGACAGGGGGCACTAGCACAGATACGCAGTATTTT. The V and J genes are TRBV7-8 and TRBJ2-3, with 12 bases identical to TRBD1. V lost 3 bases to trimming and J lost 0 bases; unmatched junction nucleotides: 4. The CDR3 sequence is 17 residues long. From germline, CDR1 is SGHVS and CDR2 FQNEAQ.

CDR3 loop: CASSQDAGQSNEKLFF. DNA for the CDR3: TGTGCCAGCAGCCAGGACGCGGGACAGTCTAATGAAAAACTGTTTTTT. The genes are TRBV4-2 and TRBJ1-4, with 7 bases identical to TRBD1. Per the germline V gene, CDR1 is LGHNA and CDR2 is YNFKEQ. Trimming took 3 bases from V and 3 from J; bases not matched to a gene: 7. This CDR3 region has 16 residues.